This TCR beta chain was identified in a study of cytomegalovirus exposure and HLA in healthy donors. Study in general: Among some 400 genotyped donors, about 85% fell in the Caucasian-associated ancestry cluster.

A remark on this clone: The antigen remains unidentified. The germline gene is not matched at one end of the junction; a read error may be the cause.

Germline V lookup: CDR1 SGHTA, CDR2 FQGTGA. The CDR3 runs 14 residues. General study results and limits: TCR beta V- and J-gene trimming was later associated with a missense DCLRE1C variant. Per a prior analysis, the majority of TCR beta V segments were productive roughly 90% or roughly 30% of the time. Indistinguishable V segments such as TRBV6-2 and TRBV6-3 were excluded.

Amplification used 60 Vbeta primers and 13 Jbeta primers. Clones were read by immunoSEQ multiplex PCR, and TCRdb kept only the in-frame ones, dropping some. The data contain roughly 120,000 clones, more than 60% of them seen just once; the ten biggest clones take up less than 2.5%. V is TRBV7-3 and J is TRBJ2-1; possibly TRBD2 for D (6 bases). The receptor's source is a woman aged 35 to 49 in good health and CMV-seropositive. The material sequenced was PBMCs. Here the CDR3 DNA reads TGTGCCAGCAGCTTACCCGGCGCAGGCCGGGAGCGGTTCTTC. This codes for CASSLPGAGRERFF.